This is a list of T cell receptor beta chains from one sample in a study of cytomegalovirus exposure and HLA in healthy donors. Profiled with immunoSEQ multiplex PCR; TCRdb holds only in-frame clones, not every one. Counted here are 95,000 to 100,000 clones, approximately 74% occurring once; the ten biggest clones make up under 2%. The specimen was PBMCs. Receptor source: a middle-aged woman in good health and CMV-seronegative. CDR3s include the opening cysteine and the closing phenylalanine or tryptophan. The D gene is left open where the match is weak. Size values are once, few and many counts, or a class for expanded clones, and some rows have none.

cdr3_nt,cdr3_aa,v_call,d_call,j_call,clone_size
TGTGCCTGGAGCCCAGGGTGGAACACGGCAACTAATGAAAAACTGTTTTTT,CAWSPGWNTATNEKLFF,TRBV30,NA,TRBJ1-4,NA
TGCGCCAGCAGCGGGGGGGACAAGTCCTACGAGCAGTACTTC,CASSGGDKSYEQYF,TRBV5-1,NA,TRBJ2-7,NA
TGTGCCAGCGCAGCAGGCGCGACTAACTATGGCTACACCTTC,CASAAGATNYGYTF,TRBV6-5,NA,TRBJ1-2,NA
TGTGCCAGCAGCCAAGGTGTAGCGGGAAATGAGCAGTTCTTC,CASSQGVAGNEQFF,TRBV9,TRBD2,TRBJ2-1,NA
TGCGCCAGCAGCCAAGATGGAGGGCGGGGCACGAACACCGGGGAGCTGTTTTTT,CASSQDGGRGTNTGELFF,TRBV4-3,NA,TRBJ2-2,NA
TGTGCCAGCACAGCAGGCGTGGGTCAGCCCCAGCATTTT,CASTAGVGQPQHF,TRBV6-1,NA,TRBJ1-5,NA
TGTGCCAGTAGTATGACTAGCGGGAGCTACAATGAGCAGTTCTTC,CASSMTSGSYNEQFF,TRBV19,TRBD2,TRBJ2-1,few
TGTGCCAGCAGCTTAGACAGATCACCCCTCCACTTT,CASSLDRSPLHF,TRBV7-2,NA,TRBJ1-6,NA
TGTGCCAGCAGCCTAAACAGGGATAGCAATCAGCCCCAGCATTTT,CASSLNRDSNQPQHF,TRBV7-8,NA,TRBJ1-5,NA
TGTGCCATCAGTGAGTCAGGGGCAGGACCCCAAGAGACCCAGTACTTC,CAISESGAGPQETQYF,TRBV10-3,NA,TRBJ2-5,NA
TGTTCCAGCAGCTTAGAGGGAGCCGAAGCTTTCTTT,CSSSLEGAEAFF,TRBV7-9,NA,TRBJ1-1,NA
TGTGCTAGTGGTTTCTCTCCCGGGACAGCCTTCGGCACTGAAGCTTTCTTT,CASGFSPGTAFGTEAFF,TRBV12-5,TRBD1,TRBJ1-1,NA
TGTGCCAGCAGCTTTACGAGCGGGGGGAGTCCAGATACGCAGTATTTT,CASSFTSGGSPDTQYF,TRBV5-6,TRBD2,TRBJ2-3,NA
TGTGCCAGCAGCTTCGGGGACAGCGTTGGCTACACCTTC,CASSFGDSVGYTF,TRBV7-3,TRBD1,TRBJ1-2,NA
TGCGCCAGCAGCCCCGGACTGGGCAATGAGCAGTTCTTC,CASSPGLGNEQFF,TRBV5-1,NA,TRBJ2-1,NA
TGCGCCAGCAGCCAAGCCAGGGTGCGTGGGTCCGGGGAGCTGTTTTTT,CASSQARVRGSGELFF,TRBV4-3,NA,TRBJ2-2,NA
TGTGCCAGCAGTGAGGGGGGACTAGTCAGACAGTATTTT,CASSEGGLVRQYF,TRBV2,TRBD2,TRBJ2-3,few
TGTGCCAGCAGCTCCCGACAGTTTCAAGAGACCCAGTACTTC,CASSSRQFQETQYF,TRBV11-1,NA,TRBJ2-5,NA
TGTGCCAGTAGTATTATGACAGGGAACACCGGGGAGCTGTTTTTT,CASSIMTGNTGELFF,TRBV19,NA,TRBJ2-2,few
TGCAGCGTTGATCTCGACAACTACAATGAGCAGTTCTTC,CSVDLDNYNEQFF,TRBV29-1,NA,TRBJ2-1,once
TGTGCCAGCAGCTCCCGGACAGGAGCTCAAGAGACCCAGTACTTC,CASSSRTGAQETQYF,TRBV7-9,TRBD1,TRBJ2-5,NA
TGTGCCAGTAGTATCAACAACCGGGACAGGGGGCGAGGCTACACCTTC,CASSINNRDRGRGYTF,TRBV19,TRBD1,TRBJ1-2,NA
TGTGCCAGCTCACCCCCGCCAGCGGGGGGTTACTACGAGCAGTACTTC,CASSPPPAGGYYEQYF,TRBV18,TRBD2,TRBJ2-7,NA
TGTGCCACCAGCAGAGGGGACTCGGCCGCGGATGGCTACACCTTC,CATSRGDSAADGYTF,TRBV15,NA,TRBJ1-2,few
TGTGCCAGCAGCAAAAGCGGGAAGGGAGCCTTTGACTATGGCTACACCTTC,CASSKSGKGAFDYGYTF,TRBV21-1,NA,TRBJ1-2,NA
TGTGCCACCAGCAGAGATAAAGGACATCGGACGTTC,CATSRDKGHRTF,TRBV15,NA,TRBJ2-7,NA
TGTGCCAGCAGCCGGAAGGGGGCTGGGGGTGAAAAACTGTTTTTT,CASSRKGAGGEKLFF,TRBV14,TRBD1,TRBJ1-4,NA
TGTGCCACCAGCAGAGATCGACAGGGTTCTGGAAACACCATATATTTT,CATSRDRQGSGNTIYF,TRBV15,TRBD1,TRBJ1-3,NA
TGTGCCAGCAGTTTATTTAGCGGGGTACAGAATGAGCAGTTCTTC,CASSLFSGVQNEQFF,TRBV28,TRBD2,TRBJ2-1,few
TGTGCCAGCAGTGTCTATAGCGCAAGGATAACTAGCACAGATACGCAGTATTTT,CASSVYSARITSTDTQYF,TRBV6-1,NA,TRBJ2-3,NA
TGTGCCAGCAGCTTGGGCACTAGCGGGGGGCAGAGCTCCTACGAGCAGTACTTC,CASSLGTSGGQSSYEQYF,TRBV7-2,TRBD2,TRBJ2-7,NA
TGCGCCAGCAGCTTGGCGGGACAGGGGTACGAGCAGTACTTC,CASSLAGQGYEQYF,TRBV5-1,TRBD1,TRBJ2-7,few
TGTGCCAGCCGAAATACAGGGTTAGAGACCCAGTACTTC,CASRNTGLETQYF,TRBV11-2,NA,TRBJ2-5,NA
TGTGCCAGCTCACCGACAGGGAACACTGAAGCTTTCTTT,CASSPTGNTEAFF,TRBV18,NA,TRBJ1-1,NA
TGTGCCAGCAGCTTAGATAGCTTTCGCGGGGGGACCTACGAGCAGTACTTC,CASSLDSFRGGTYEQYF,TRBV7-2,TRBD2,TRBJ2-7,NA
TGTGCCAGCAGTTCGGGACAACCCGCCGAGGAGCAGTACTTC,CASSSGQPAEEQYF,TRBV28,NA,TRBJ2-7,NA
TGTGCCAGCAGTTTAGGAGGGCACGAGCAGTACTTC,CASSLGGHEQYF,TRBV27,NA,TRBJ2-7,NA
TGTGCCAGCAGCTTATCCTACCACTCCTACAATGAGCAGTTCTTC,CASSLSYHSYNEQFF,TRBV7-8,NA,TRBJ2-1,NA
TGTGCCAGCAGCCCCTTGGCGGGAGGACACTACGAGCAGTACTTC,CASSPLAGGHYEQYF,TRBV6-4,TRBD2,TRBJ2-7,NA
TGTGCCAGCAGCGTAGACGGGAGAGTCACCGGGGAGCTGTTTTTT,CASSVDGRVTGELFF,TRBV9,NA,TRBJ2-2,NA
TGTGCCAGCAGCCCAGGAATCGCGGGGGGGCAGACGAGGACCGGGGAGCTGTTTTTT,CASSPGIAGGQTRTGELFF,TRBV11-1,TRBD2,TRBJ2-2,once
TGTGCCAGCAGCCTATGGACAGGGGTATACAATGAGCAGTTCTTC,CASSLWTGVYNEQFF,TRBV7-9,TRBD1,TRBJ2-1,NA
TGTGCCAGCAGCTCCCGGACAGGCTACGAGCAGTACTTC,CASSSRTGYEQYF,TRBV7-9,TRBD1,TRBJ2-7,once
TGTGCCAGCGGCGGGGGGTACGAGCAGTACTTC,CASGGGYEQYF,TRBV25-1,TRBD2,TRBJ2-7,NA
TGCGCCAGCAGCACCGGGACTAGCGGACTTATTTATACGCAGTATTTT,CASSTGTSGLIYTQYF,TRBV5-1,TRBD2,TRBJ2-3,NA
TGTGCCAGCAGCGTACAGGGGTCCGAGGGCAATGAGCAGTTCTTC,CASSVQGSEGNEQFF,TRBV6-1,TRBD1,TRBJ2-1,NA
TGTGCCAGCACTAGGGGTGGGATGAATGAGCAGTTCTTC,CASTRGGMNEQFF,TRBV2,NA,TRBJ2-1,NA
TGTGCCAGCAGTTACCGGGACAGGGTTAACAATGAGCAGTTCTTC,CASSYRDRVNNEQFF,TRBV2,TRBD1,TRBJ2-1,few
TGTGCCAGCAGTAGAGACTTGAGCTCCTACAATGAGCAGTTCTTC,CASSRDLSSYNEQFF,TRBV28,NA,TRBJ2-1,NA
TGTGCCAGCAGCATGTTCCCGGGACAGGGGAATGAGCAGTTCTTC,CASSMFPGQGNEQFF,TRBV5-8,TRBD1,TRBJ2-1,NA